This T cell receptor beta chain was observed in a study of OX40 agonist ivuxolimab in advanced cancers. Regarding the study as a whole: Clones of CD4+ and CD8+ blood T cells grew by week 6 at doses of 0.1 to 3.0 mg/kg.

About this clone: Its antigen remains unknown.

TCRdb's table, derived via immunoSEQ multiplex PCR, lists solely in-frame clones and lacks some. This sample has about 56,000 clones, with around 90% found just once. This CDR3 region has 14 residues. Per germline, CDR1 SGHVS and CDR2 FQNEAQ. The germline V and J ends were trimmed by 5 bases and 3 bases, with 13 bases remaining between them. Sample: CD4+ or CD8+ T cells sorted from blood, taken in a trial of the OX40 agonist ivuxolimab. The receptor was derived from an adult with an advanced solid tumor such as melanoma, head and neck, liver or kidney cancer. The chain combines TRBV7-8 with TRBJ1-1, with a possible D match to TRBD1 (6 bases). The CDR3 DNA sequence: TGTGCCAGCAGCGTCCGACAGGCGCACACTGAAGCTTTCTTT. It translates to CASSVRQAHTEAFF.